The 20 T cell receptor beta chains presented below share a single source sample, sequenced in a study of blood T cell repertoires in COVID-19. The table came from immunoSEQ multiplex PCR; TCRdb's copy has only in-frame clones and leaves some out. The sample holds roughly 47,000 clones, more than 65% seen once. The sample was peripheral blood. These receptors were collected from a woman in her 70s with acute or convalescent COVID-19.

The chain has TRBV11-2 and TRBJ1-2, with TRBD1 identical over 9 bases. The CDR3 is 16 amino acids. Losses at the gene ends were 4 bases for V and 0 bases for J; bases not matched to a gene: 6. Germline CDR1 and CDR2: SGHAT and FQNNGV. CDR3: CASSYGTGSSNYGYTF. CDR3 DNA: TGTGCCAGCAGCTACGGGACAGGGTCATCTAACTATGGCTACACCTTC.

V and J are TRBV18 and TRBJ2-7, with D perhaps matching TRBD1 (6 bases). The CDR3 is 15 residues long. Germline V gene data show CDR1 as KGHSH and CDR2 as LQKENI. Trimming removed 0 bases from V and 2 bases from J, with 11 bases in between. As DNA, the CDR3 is TGTGCCAGCTCACCACCTGTCCGGACAGCCTACGAGCAGTACTTC. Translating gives CASSPPVRTAYEQYF.

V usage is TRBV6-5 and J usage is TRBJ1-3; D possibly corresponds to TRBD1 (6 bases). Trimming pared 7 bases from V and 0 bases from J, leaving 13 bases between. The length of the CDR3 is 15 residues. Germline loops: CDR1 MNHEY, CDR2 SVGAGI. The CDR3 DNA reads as TGTGCCAGCAAGGGGGACGGATACTCTGGAAACACCATATATTTT. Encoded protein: CASKGDGYSGNTIYF.

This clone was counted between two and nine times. This chain's CDR3 is CAWKGQGRETQYF. CDR3 nucleotide sequence: TGTGCCTGGAAGGGACAGGGGAGGGAGACCCAGTACTTC. This rearrangement joins TRBV30 to TRBJ2-5; 10 bases match TRBD1. CDR3 length equals 13 residues. Germline CDR1 and CDR2: GTSNPN and SVGIG (reference sequence). V shed 4 bases, J shed 5 bases, and the junction held 4 bases outside the gene matches.

DNA of the CDR3: TGTGCCACCAGCAGAGATAACTCGGGGGCCAACGTCCTGACTTTC. It encodes CATSRDNSGANVLTF. The rearrangement uses TRBV15 and TRBJ2-6; D not certain. This CDR3 comprises 15 residues. CDR1 and CDR2 (germline): LNHNV, YYDKDF (reference sequence). The ends were cut back, 0 bases at V and 4 bases at J, with 7 bases in the middle.

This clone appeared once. Here the CDR3 DNA reads TGTGCCAGCAGTCAGTGGACAGGGAGCTCCTACAATGAGCAGTTCTTC. This encodes CASSQWTGSSYNEQFF. The chain couples TRBV4-2 to TRBJ2-1, with TRBD1 matching 8 bases. V shed 6 bases and J 0 bases; nucleotides not matched to a gene: 7. The length of the CDR3 is 16 residues. From germline, CDR1 is LGHNA and CDR2 YNFKEQ.

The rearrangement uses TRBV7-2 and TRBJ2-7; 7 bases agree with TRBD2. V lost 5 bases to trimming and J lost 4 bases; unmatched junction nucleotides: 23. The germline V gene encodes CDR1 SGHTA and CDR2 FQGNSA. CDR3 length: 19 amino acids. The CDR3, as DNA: TGTGCCAGCAGCCCGACCGGGGGGAAACACACCACCAGAACTTACGAGCAGTACTTC. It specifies CASSPTGGKHTTRTYEQYF.

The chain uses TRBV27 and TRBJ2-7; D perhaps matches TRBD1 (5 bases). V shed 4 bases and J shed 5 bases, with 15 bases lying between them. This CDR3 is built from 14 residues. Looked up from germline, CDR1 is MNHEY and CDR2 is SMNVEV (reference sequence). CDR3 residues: CASSWKRGEDEQYF. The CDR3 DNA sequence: TGTGCCAGCAGTTGGAAAAGGGGCGAGGACGAGCAGTACTTC.

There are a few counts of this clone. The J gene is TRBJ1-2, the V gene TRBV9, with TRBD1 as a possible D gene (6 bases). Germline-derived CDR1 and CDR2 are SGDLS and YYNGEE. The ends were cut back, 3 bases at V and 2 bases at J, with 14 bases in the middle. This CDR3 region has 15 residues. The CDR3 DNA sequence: TGTGCCAGCAGCGCCCTACAGGGACCAAACTATGGCTACACCTTC. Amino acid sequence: CASSALQGPNYGYTF.

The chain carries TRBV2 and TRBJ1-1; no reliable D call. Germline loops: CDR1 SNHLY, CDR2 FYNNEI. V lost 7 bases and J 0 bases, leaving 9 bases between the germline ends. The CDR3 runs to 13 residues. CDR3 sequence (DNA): TGTGCCAGCACGAGGGATTTGAACACTGAAGCTTTCTTT. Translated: CASTRDLNTEAFF.

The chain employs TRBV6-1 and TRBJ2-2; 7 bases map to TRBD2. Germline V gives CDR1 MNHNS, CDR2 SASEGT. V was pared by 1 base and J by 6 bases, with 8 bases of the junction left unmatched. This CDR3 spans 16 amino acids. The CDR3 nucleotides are TGTGCCAGCAGTGAAGACGGGGCAGGGAGGGCCGGGGAGCTGTTTTTT. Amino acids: CASSEDGAGRAGELFF.

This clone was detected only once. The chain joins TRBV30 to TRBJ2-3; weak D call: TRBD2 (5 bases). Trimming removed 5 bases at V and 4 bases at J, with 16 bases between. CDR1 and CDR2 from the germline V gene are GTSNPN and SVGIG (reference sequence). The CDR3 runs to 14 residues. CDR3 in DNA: TGTGCCTGGGAGCGGAGGAGAACAGCAGATACGCAGTATTTT. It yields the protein CAWERRRTADTQYF.

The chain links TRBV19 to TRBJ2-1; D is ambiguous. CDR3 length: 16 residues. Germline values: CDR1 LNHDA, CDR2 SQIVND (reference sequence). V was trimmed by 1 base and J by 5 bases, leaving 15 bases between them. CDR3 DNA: TGTGCCAGTAGTATAGGTCCTCGCCCAACGGACAATGAGCAGTTCTTC. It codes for CASSIGPRPTDNEQFF.

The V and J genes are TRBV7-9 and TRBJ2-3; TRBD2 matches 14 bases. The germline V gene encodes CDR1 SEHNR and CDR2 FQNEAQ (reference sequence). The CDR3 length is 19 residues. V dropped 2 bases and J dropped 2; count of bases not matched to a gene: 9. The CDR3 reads CASSLRPTSGRAVTDTQYF. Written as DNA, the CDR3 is TGTGCCAGCAGCTTACGCCCGACTAGCGGGAGGGCCGTCACAGATACGCAGTATTTT.

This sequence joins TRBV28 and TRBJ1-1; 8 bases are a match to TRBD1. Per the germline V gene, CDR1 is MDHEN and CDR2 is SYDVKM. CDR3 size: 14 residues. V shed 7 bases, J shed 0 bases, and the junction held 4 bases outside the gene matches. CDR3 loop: CASTSGGLNTEAFF. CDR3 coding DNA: TGTGCCAGCACTTCAGGGGGCCTGAACACTGAAGCTTTCTTT. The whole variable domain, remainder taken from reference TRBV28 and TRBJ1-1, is DVKVTQSSRYLVKRTGEKVFLECVQDMDHENMFWYRQDPGLGLRLIYFSYDVKMKEKGDIPEGYSVSREKKERFSLILESASTNQTSMYLCASTSGGLNTEAFFGQGTRLTVV.

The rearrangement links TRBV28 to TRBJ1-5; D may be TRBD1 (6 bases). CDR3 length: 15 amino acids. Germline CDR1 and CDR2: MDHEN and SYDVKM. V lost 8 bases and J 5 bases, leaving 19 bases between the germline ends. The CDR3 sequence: CASRYGGGRYQPQHF. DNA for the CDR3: TGTGCCAGCCGCTACGGGGGGGGGCGATATCAGCCCCAGCATTTT. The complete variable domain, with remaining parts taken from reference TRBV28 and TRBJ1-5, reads DVKVTQSSRYLVKRTGEKVFLECVQDMDHENMFWYRQDPGLGLRLIYFSYDVKMKEKGDIPEGYSVSREKKERFSLILESASTNQTSMYLCASRYGGGRYQPQHFGDGTRLSIL.

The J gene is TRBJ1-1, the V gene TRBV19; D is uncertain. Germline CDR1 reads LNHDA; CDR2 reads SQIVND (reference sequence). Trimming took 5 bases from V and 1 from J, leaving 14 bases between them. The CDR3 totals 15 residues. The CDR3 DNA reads TGTGCCAGTAGTCAAGCCGCTAAGAGGAACACTGAAGCTTTCTTT. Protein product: CASSQAAKRNTEAFF.

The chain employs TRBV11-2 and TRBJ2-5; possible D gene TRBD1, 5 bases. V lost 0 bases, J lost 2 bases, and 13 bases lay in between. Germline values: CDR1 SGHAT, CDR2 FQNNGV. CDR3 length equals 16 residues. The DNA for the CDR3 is TGTGCCAGCAGCTTAGAGAAGGGGAAATCGCAAGAGACCCAGTACTTC. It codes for CASSLEKGKSQETQYF.

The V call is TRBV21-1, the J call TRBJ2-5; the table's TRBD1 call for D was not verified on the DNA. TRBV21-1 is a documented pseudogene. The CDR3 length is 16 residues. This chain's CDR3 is CASTGRTDRDQETQYF. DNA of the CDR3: TGTGCCAGCACCGGGCGAACTGACAGGGACCAAGAGACCCAGTACTTC.

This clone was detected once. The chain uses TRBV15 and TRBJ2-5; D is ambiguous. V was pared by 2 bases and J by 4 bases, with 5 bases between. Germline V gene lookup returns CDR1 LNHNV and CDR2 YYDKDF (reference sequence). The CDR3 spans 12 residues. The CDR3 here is CATSRPSETQYF. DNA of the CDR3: TGTGCCACCAGCAGACCCTCAGAGACCCAGTACTTC. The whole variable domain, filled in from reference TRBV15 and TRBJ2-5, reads DAMVIQNPRYQVTQFGKPVTLSCSQTLNHNVMYWYQQKSSQAPKLLFHYYDKDFNNEADTPDNFQSRRPNTSFCFLDIRSPGLGDTAMYLCATSRPSETQYFGPGTRLLVL.